This T cell receptor beta chain originates from a study of graft-versus-host responses after intestinal transplantation. Across the study: Transplant recipients had multivisceral, liver-intestinal, or isolated intestinal grafts.

Points on this clone: The antigen is not known.

Germline lookup yields CDR1 GTSNPN and CDR2 SVGIG (reference sequence). The CDR3 is 15 residues long. The J segment lost 6 bases and the V segment lost 1 base, leaving 6 bases of the junction unmatched. Measured with immunoSEQ multiplex PCR; TCRdb has only the in-frame clones, and not every one. The repertoire has about 88,000 clones, approximately 90% of them found once; the top ten carry around 0.37%. The chain combines TRBV30 with TRBJ1-6; 7 bases agree with TRBD1. This TCR derives from a human donor who was the organ donor for an intestinal transplant. The input for sequencing was unstimulated CD4+ T cells sorted from spleen or lymph node cells, taken before transplant. The CDR3 DNA reads TGTGCCTGGAGTGCCCTCAGGGGGTTTAATTCACCCCTCCACTTT. Residues: CAWSALRGFNSPLHF.